The 15 T cell receptor beta chains below were found in one sample sequenced in a study of tumor and adjacent non-tumor tissue in lung cancer. A modified ARM-PCR protocol with three rounds of nested PCR amplified TCRbeta. MiXCR was run by TCRdb on the multiplex PCR reads, yielding one entry per CDR3 protein. The data hold about 50,000 distinct CDR3 sequences, with 60% to 80% observed a single time. This sample's RNA came from whole unsorted tissue. The normal lung tissue was taken more than 3 cm from the tumor edge. Sequenced sample: distant non-tumor lung tissue. The receptors were gathered from an older woman with non-small cell lung cancer.

This clonotype showed up just a few times. This clone may be a read error of a much larger clone one base away. The genes are TRBV5-4 and TRBJ2-1, with TRBD2 identical over 9 bases. CDR3 length: 15 residues. V shed 8 bases, J shed 5 bases, and the junction held 11 bases outside the gene matches. Germline CDR1 and CDR2: SGHNT and YYREEE (reference sequence). The DNA of the CDR3 is TGTGCCAGAAGTCTGGGGGGACTAGCAGACAATGAGCAGTTCTTC. Its translation: CARSLGGLADNEQFF.

Of note for this clonotype: The DNA is left out, because the CDR3 cannot be placed on it with certainty; the CDR3 is given as TCRdb lists it. V is TRBV11-2 and J is TRBJ1-4; the tabulated D call, TRBD1, remains unverified against the DNA. Germline CDR1 SGHAT, CDR2 FQNNGV. The CDR3 is 17 residues long, ends included. This chain's CDR3 is CASSLVGQGAPDEKLFF.

In the case of this clonotype: A junction boundary mismatches the germline segment, possibly from a read error. The chain joins TRBV4-3 to TRBJ1-3; D is unresolved. CDR1 and CDR2 from the germline V gene are LGHNA and YSLEER. The CDR3 sequence is 15 residues long. The CDR3 sequence is CASSPGISAGDTIYF. As DNA, the CDR3 is TGCGCCAGTAGCCCGGGGATCAGTGCCGGTGATACCATATATTTT.

V usage is TRBV6-1 and J usage is TRBJ2-7; D is possibly TRBD2 (6 bases). V gave up 5 bases and J gave up 0 bases, with 14 bases separating them. This CDR3 comprises 15 residues. Germline V gene lookup returns CDR1 MNHNS and CDR2 SASEGT. DNA of the CDR3: TGTGCCAGCAGTCGCGGGACCGATGTCTCCTACGAGCAGTACTTC. This gives the protein CASSRGTDVSYEQYF.

CDR3 region: CASSMGARSGELFF. The CDR3 DNA is TGCGCCAGTAGCATGGGGGCCCGAAGCGGGGAGCTGTTTTTT. The chain is built from TRBV4-3 and TRBJ2-2; the D gene is possibly TRBD1 (6 bases). Trimming pared 9 bases from V and 7 bases from J, leaving 18 bases between. Germline CDR1 is LGHNA and CDR2 is YSLEER. The CDR3 contains 14 residues.

A remark on this clonotype: The missing conserved phenylalanine or tryptophan at the end of this CDR3 makes a read error likely. The V and J genes are TRBV6-2 or TRBV6-3 and TRBJ2-2, with a possible D match to TRBD2 (6 bases). This CDR3 region has 15 residues. The germline gives CDR1 MNHEY, CDR2 SVGEGT. CDR3 loop: CASSPGEAEGGKLFS. CDR3 DNA: TGTGCCAGCAGTCCGGGGGAGGCTGAAGGCGGGAAGCTGTTTTCT.

To note about this clonotype: Without the conserved terminal phenylalanine or tryptophan, this CDR3 likely stems from a read error. The chain employs TRBV12-3 or TRBV12-4 and TRBJ2-1; TRBD2 is a possible D gene (5 bases). This CDR3 comprises 17 residues. CDR3 nucleotide sequence: TGTGCCAGTAGTTTGCGCAGGACTCTTAGTCAGAACAATGTGCAGTTCTCC. Translating gives CASSLRRTLSQNNVQFS.

This clonotype has more than one count but fewer than ten. Relative to the germline gene, one junction end is altered; a read error may explain this. The chain carries TRBV28 and TRBJ2-3; D is undetermined. Germline V gene sequence: CDR1 MDHEN, CDR2 SYDVKM. The CDR3 totals 13 residues. The CDR3 spells CATKGVGPDMQYF. In DNA form, the CDR3 reads TGTGCCACCAAAGGTGTCGGCCCAGATATGCAGTATTTT. The whole variable domain, filled in from reference TRBV28 and TRBJ2-3, reads DVKVTQSSRYLVKRTGEKVFLECVQDMDHENMFWYRQDPGLGLRLIYFSYDVKMKEKGDIPEGYSVSREKKERFSLILESASTNQTSMYLCATKGVGPDMQYFGPGTRLTVL.

As for this clonotype: A junction end diverges from the germline sequence, so it may reflect a read error. This rearrangement joins TRBV10-3 to TRBJ2-2; 8 bases line up with TRBD2. The CDR3 contains 16 residues. Germline V lookup: CDR1 ENHRY, CDR2 SYGVKD. CDR3 region: CAISVSGGTDTGKLFF. The CDR3 bases are TGTGCCATCAGTGTATCGGGAGGGACGGACACCGGGAAGCTGTTTTTT.

A note on this clonotype: Sequence at one end of the junction differs from germline and may be a read error. The chain combines TRBV6-1 with TRBJ1-1; possible D gene TRBD1, 5 bases. The CDR3 length is 14 residues. Germline CDR1 and CDR2: MNHNS and SASEGT. The CDR3 is CACSYDSPNSEAFF. The CDR3 DNA sequence: TGTGCCTGCAGCTACGACAGCCCGAACTCTGAAGCTTTCTTT.

Turning to this clonotype: One end of the junction does not line up with germline, which may come from a read error. The chain has TRBV12-3 or TRBV12-4 and TRBJ2-5, with TRBD2 matching 8 bases. This CDR3 region has 13 residues. Written as DNA, the CDR3 is TGTGTCAGCAGCTATAGCGGGGCTGAGACCCAGTACTTC. This sequence encodes CVSSYSGAETQYF.

Remarks on this clonotype: A read error may account for a junction end that differs from germline. The chain has TRBV6-2 or TRBV6-3 and TRBJ1-1, with D maybe TRBD1 (5 bases). Germline values: CDR1 MNHEY, CDR2 SVGEGT. This CDR3 has 14 residues. The CDR3, as DNA: TGTGCCAGGAGTCATGGCCGGGGCGGCACTGAATCTCTCTTT. This encodes CARSHGRGGTESLF.

In regard to this clonotype: Sequence at one end of the junction differs from germline and may be a read error. The gene calls are TRBV4-3 and TRBJ2-1; no definite D call. Per the germline V gene, CDR1 is LGHNA and CDR2 is YSLEER. The CDR3 spans 15 residues. As DNA, the CDR3 is TGCGCCAGCAGCTCCTCCGAGTCGTCCGACAATGAGCAGCTCTTC. Translating it yields CASSSSESSDNEQLF.

As concerns this clonotype: A much more abundant neighbour one base away suggests this may be a read error. This sequence joins TRBV6-4 and TRBJ2-7; D is perhaps TRBD2 (6 bases). With 3 bases removed from V and 5 bases from J, the gap between germline ends came to 14 bases. Germline V gives CDR1 MRHNA, CDR2 SNTAGT. The CDR3 runs to 14 residues. Here the CDR3 reads CASSEFPGRNEQYF. In nucleotides, the CDR3 is TGTGCCAGCAGTGAGTTCCCGGGGAGGAACGAGCAGTACTTC.

Details on this clonotype: Sequence at one end of the junction differs from germline and may be a read error. The J gene is TRBJ2-5, the V gene TRBV11-2; tentatively, D is TRBD1 (6 bases). The CDR3 consists of 14 residues. The germline CDR1 and CDR2 sequences are SGHAT and FQNNGV. CDR3: CASSPQGGQVTHHF. CDR3 nucleotide sequence: TGTGCCAGCAGTCCACAGGGCGGTCAAGTGACCCATCACTTC.